The 24 T cell receptor beta chains listed next were all sequenced from one sample in a study of blood T cell repertoires in COVID-19. Method: immunoSEQ multiplex PCR; TCRdb's copy keeps in-frame clones and lacks some. This sample has some 240,000 clones; roughly 79% occur once, and the top ten carry roughly 8%. Sequences were obtained from peripheral blood. The receptor source for this set is a woman aged 80 or over with COVID-19, enrolled during active disease.

The chain has TRBV15 and TRBJ2-1, with TRBD2 identical over 11 bases. This CDR3 comprises 16 residues. Germline CDR1 reads LNHNV; CDR2 reads YYDKDF (reference sequence). With V trimmed by 5 bases and J by 6 bases, 9 bases remained unmatched. This chain's CDR3 is CATSGSSGRETNEQFF. The DNA of the CDR3 is TGTGCCACCAGCGGAAGTAGCGGGAGGGAAACCAATGAGCAGTTCTTC.

This clone was picked up one time. This chain connects TRBV7-9 to TRBJ2-7, with a weak D call TRBD2 (6 bases). The CDR3 has 14 residues. Germline lookup yields CDR1 SEHNR and CDR2 FQNEAQ (reference sequence). With 5 bases removed from V and 5 bases from J, the gap between germline ends came to 16 bases. CDR3 bases: TGTGCCAGCAGCGCGGAGGGGCCTTGGGACGAGCAGTACTTC. Translation gives CASSAEGPWDEQYF.

The chain is built from TRBV5-1 and TRBJ2-1, with TRBD2 as a possible D gene (6 bases). CDR3 length equals 17 residues. In germline, CDR1 is SGHRS, CDR2 YFSETQ. With 4 bases removed from V and 2 bases from J, the gap between germline ends came to 19 bases. CDR3 coding DNA: TGCGCCAGCAGCCTCGGGGGAGGCCTACCCCCCTACAATGAGCAGTTCTTC. It encodes CASSLGGGLPPYNEQFF. The full variable domain, rest sourced from reference TRBV5-1 and TRBJ2-1, is KAGVTQTPRYLIKTRGQQVTLSCSPISGHRSVSWYQQTPGQGLQFLFEYFSETQRNKGNFPGRFSGRQFSNSRSEMNVSTLELGDSALYLCASSLGGGLPPYNEQFFGPGTRLTVL.

Regarding this clone: The sample carries other DNA sequences with the same CDR3. V is TRBV28 and J is TRBJ1-5; a possible D gene is TRBD1 (5 bases). CDR1 and CDR2 (germline): MDHEN, SYDVKM. The CDR3 runs 12 residues. V was cut by 4 bases and J by 7 bases, with 8 bases left in between. CDR3 region: CASSSPGQPQHF. Here the CDR3 DNA reads TGTGCCAGCAGTTCCCCAGGGCAGCCCCAGCATTTT. The variable domain in full, completed from reference TRBV28 and TRBJ1-5, reads DVKVTQSSRYLVKRTGEKVFLECVQDMDHENMFWYRQDPGLGLRLIYFSYDVKMKEKGDIPEGYSVSREKKERFSLILESASTNQTSMYLCASSSPGQPQHFGDGTRLSIL.

The CDR3: CASSPGQNYGYTF. The CDR3 DNA reads as TGTGCCAGCAGCCCGGGACAGAACTATGGCTACACCTTC. The chain is built from TRBV7-3 and TRBJ1-2, with 7 positions matching TRBD1. V shed 5 bases, J shed 2 bases, and the junction held 2 bases outside the gene matches. CDR1 and CDR2 from the germline V gene are SGHTA and FQGTGA. This CDR3 has 13 amino acids.

The chain has TRBV4-3 and TRBJ1-2; D uncertain. CDR3 length: 15 residues. Germline V gives CDR1 LGHNA, CDR2 YSLEER. V was clipped by 1 base and J by 5 bases, with 14 bases between them. CDR3 in amino acids: CASSQVGESGYGYTF. For the CDR3, the DNA is TGCGCCAGCAGCCAAGTCGGGGAATCCGGTTATGGCTACACCTTC.

The table lists this clone with a count of one. The chain is built from TRBV5-6 and TRBJ1-2, with 7 nucleotides matching TRBD1. The CDR3 runs 16 residues. Germline CDR1 and CDR2: SGHDT and YYEEEE. The V and J ends lost 0 bases and 3 bases, in that order; junction bases with no gene match: 8. In DNA form, the CDR3 reads TGTGCCAGCAGCTTGGCCGGCTTCGGGACAGACTATGGCTACACCTTC. This codes for CASSLAGFGTDYGYTF.

This sequence joins TRBV29-1 and TRBJ1-5; tentatively, D is TRBD1 (5 bases). Trimming left V 3 bases short and J 3 bases short, with 9 bases between. The length of the CDR3 is 13 residues. From germline, CDR1 is SQVTM and CDR2 ANQGSEA. CDR3: CSVDQGTNQPQHF. The CDR3 nucleotides read TGCAGCGTTGATCAGGGTACCAATCAGCCCCAGCATTTT. Using reference TRBV29-1 and TRBJ1-5 for the parts outside the CDR3, the full variable domain is SAVISQKPSRDICQRGTSLTIQCQVDSQVTMMFWYRQQPGQSLTLIATANQGSEATYESGFVIDKFPISRPNLTFSTLTVSNMSPEDSSIYLCSVDQGTNQPQHFGDGTRLSIL.

The chain uses TRBV5-4 and TRBJ1-1; the match to TRBD1 covers 10 bases. Trimming cost V 3 bases and J 7 bases; bases outside gene matches: 6. CDR1 and CDR2 (germline): SGHNT, YYREEE (reference sequence). This CDR3 comprises 14 residues. The CDR3 DNA follows: TGTGCCAGCAGCTACGGGACAGGGGCCTTTGAAGCTTTCTTT. Its translation is CASSYGTGAFEAFF.

The J gene is TRBJ1-2, the V gene TRBV6-2 or TRBV6-3; TRBD1 matches at 8 bases. The V gene's germline CDR1 is MNHEY and CDR2 SVGEGT. The CDR3 runs 15 residues. Trimming cost V 2 bases and J 5 bases; bases outside gene matches: 7. The CDR3 is CASSYPGQGTYGYTF. The CDR3 DNA sequence: TGTGCCAGCAGTTACCCTGGACAGGGAACTTATGGCTACACCTTC.

This clone was detected only once. The chain is built from TRBV10-3 and TRBJ2-7; 10 positions agree with TRBD1. Losses at the gene ends were 6 bases for V and 3 bases for J; bases not matched to a gene: 2. Looked up from germline, CDR1 is ENHRY and CDR2 is SYGVKD. The CDR3 covers 13 residues. The CDR3 sequence is CAIRGQGDYEQYF. DNA of the CDR3: TGTGCCATCAGAGGACAGGGGGACTACGAGCAGTACTTC.

The chain has TRBV10-3 and TRBJ1-2; D is perhaps TRBD1 (5 bases). This CDR3 contains 13 residues. Germline CDR1 and CDR2: ENHRY and SYGVKD. V was pared by 4 bases and J by 2 bases, with 8 bases between. The CDR3 is CAISGQGNYGYTF. In nucleotides, the CDR3 is TGTGCCATCAGTGGCCAGGGAAACTATGGCTACACCTTC.

The chain joins TRBV6-2 or TRBV6-3 to TRBJ2-3; 7 bases line up with TRBD2. With 5 bases clipped from V and 2 bases from J, the junction kept 10 bases outside the gene matches. This CDR3 comprises 16 residues. Germline lookup yields CDR1 MNHEY and CDR2 SVGEGT. CDR3 bases: TGTGCCAGCAGTACGCCTGCTAGCGGTTCCACAGATACGCAGTATTTT. The encoded protein is CASSTPASGSTDTQYF.

This chain joins TRBV4-1 and TRBJ1-1; 10 bases line up with TRBD1. Unmatched junction bases numbered 9, after V lost 5 bases and J lost 0 bases. The CDR3 loop spans 17 amino acids. The germline gives CDR1 MGHRA, CDR2 YSYEKL. CDR3 loop: CASSRRQGANMNTEAFF. CDR3 sequence (DNA): TGCGCCAGCAGCAGGCGACAGGGGGCGAACATGAACACTGAAGCTTTCTTT.

As DNA, the CDR3 is TGTGCCAGCAGCCCTCGTAGGGGCGAGCAGTACTTC. Protein product: CASSPRRGEQYF. The rearrangement links TRBV7-8 to TRBJ2-7, with D possibly TRBD1 on 5 matching bases. This CDR3 contains 12 residues. Germline V CDR1 and CDR2: SGHVS, FQNEAQ. V was clipped by 5 bases and J by 6 bases, with 11 bases between them. Variable domain in full (rest from reference TRBV7-8 and TRBJ2-7): GAGVSQSPRYKVAKRGQDVALRCDPISGHVSLFWYQQALGQGPEFLTYFQNEAQLDKSGLPSDRFFAERPEGSVSTLKIQRTQQEDSAVYLCASSPRRGEQYFGPGTRLTVT.

This clone turned up a few times. The rearrangement links TRBV6-5 to TRBJ1-3; weak D call: TRBD1 (5 bases). The CDR3 is made up of 14 amino acids. CDR1 and CDR2 (germline): MNHEY, SVGAGI. The V end was cut by 7 bases, the J end by 2 bases, with 12 bases between. CDR3 in DNA: TGTGCCAGCACCCCGGGGGACCCTGGAAACACCATATATTTT. Translating it yields CASTPGDPGNTIYF.

This chain links TRBV10-3 with TRBJ2-7; tentatively, D is TRBD1 (6 bases). Trimming pared 3 bases from V and 4 bases from J, leaving 19 bases between. The CDR3 is made up of 16 amino acids. Per the germline V gene, CDR1 is ENHRY and CDR2 is SYGVKD. The DNA of the CDR3 is TGTGCCATCAGTGAAAACCCCCCACAGGGTGGGTACGAGCAGTACTTC. The encoded protein is CAISENPPQGGYEQYF.

A few counts support this clone. The V call is TRBV29-1, the J call TRBJ1-1, with D perhaps TRBD1 (5 bases). The CDR3 consists of 13 residues. Germline lookup yields CDR1 SQVTM and CDR2 ANQGSEA. Trimming shortened V by 4 bases and J by 1 base, and 10 bases separated the two germline ends. The CDR3 region is CSVGGVTNTEAFF. The DNA for the CDR3 is TGCAGCGTTGGGGGGGTTACGAACACTGAAGCTTTCTTT.

The V and J genes are TRBV18 and TRBJ1-4, with TRBD1 matching 10 bases. CDR1 and CDR2 from the germline V gene are KGHSH and LQKENI. This CDR3 has 17 residues. The V and J ends lost 6 bases and 8 bases, in that order; junction bases with no gene match: 15. The CDR3 loop reads CASSLLSLGTGDEKLFF. For the CDR3, the DNA is TGTGCCAGCTCGCTTCTCAGTCTCGGGACAGGGGACGAAAAACTGTTTTTT.

J is TRBJ2-1 and V is TRBV11-2; weak D call: TRBD2 (6 bases). The CDR3 is 15 residues long. CDR1 SGHAT and CDR2 FQNNGV come from the germline V gene. V gave up 7 bases and J gave up 0 bases, with 13 bases separating them. The chain's CDR3 is CASTRRGDSYNEQFF. For the CDR3, the DNA is TGTGCCAGCACCCGGCGCGGGGACTCCTACAATGAGCAGTTCTTC. Full variable domain (missing parts from reference TRBV11-2 and TRBJ2-1): EAGVAQSPRYKIIEKRQSVAFWCNPISGHATLYWYQQILGQGPKLLIQFQNNGVVDDSQLPKDRFSAERLKGVDSTLKIQPAKLEDSAVYLCASTRRGDSYNEQFFGPGTRLTVL.

The chain carries TRBV24-1 and TRBJ1-2, with TRBD1 matching over 11 bases. Per germline, CDR1 KGHDR and CDR2 SFDVKD. The CDR3 covers 16 residues. V gave up 2 bases and J gave up 8 bases; unmatched junction bases: 9. CDR3 loop: CATSDSPDRGLKGYTF. In DNA, the CDR3 is TGTGCCACCAGTGATTCCCCGGACAGGGGGCTTAAAGGCTACACCTTC.

The rearrangement joins TRBV11-2 to TRBJ2-7; D perhaps matches TRBD2 (6 bases). This CDR3 is 15 amino acids long. Germline V CDR1 and CDR2: SGHAT, FQNNGV. Trimming took off 1 base at V and 3 bases at J, with 13 bases between the two ends. The CDR3 DNA reads as TGTGCCAGCAGCTTAGTAACGGGACTCTTCTACGAGCAGTACTTC. Amino acid sequence: CASSLVTGLFYEQYF.

The CDR3 is CASSPGLDQPQHF. The DNA of the CDR3 is TGCGCCAGCAGCCCCGGACTAGATCAGCCCCAGCATTTT. The gene calls are TRBV5-1 and TRBJ1-5; D not resolved. Germline V lookup: CDR1 SGHRS, CDR2 YFSETQ. Trimming pared 4 bases from V and 5 bases from J, leaving 10 bases between. The CDR3 totals 13 residues.

The rearrangement joins TRBV5-1 to TRBJ2-7; weak D call: TRBD2 (6 bases). Trimming left V 4 bases short and J 2 bases short, with 19 bases between. From germline, CDR1 is SGHRS and CDR2 YFSETQ. CDR3 length: 16 residues. The CDR3 loop reads CASSKDMGGLTYEQYF. CDR3 sequence (DNA): TGCGCCAGCAGCAAAGACATGGGGGGATTAACCTACGAGCAGTACTTC. The full variable domain, in which reference TRBV5-1 and TRBJ2-7 provide the parts outside the CDR3, is KAGVTQTPRYLIKTRGQQVTLSCSPISGHRSVSWYQQTPGQGLQFLFEYFSETQRNKGNFPGRFSGRQFSNSRSEMNVSTLELGDSALYLCASSKDMGGLTYEQYFGPGTRLTVT.